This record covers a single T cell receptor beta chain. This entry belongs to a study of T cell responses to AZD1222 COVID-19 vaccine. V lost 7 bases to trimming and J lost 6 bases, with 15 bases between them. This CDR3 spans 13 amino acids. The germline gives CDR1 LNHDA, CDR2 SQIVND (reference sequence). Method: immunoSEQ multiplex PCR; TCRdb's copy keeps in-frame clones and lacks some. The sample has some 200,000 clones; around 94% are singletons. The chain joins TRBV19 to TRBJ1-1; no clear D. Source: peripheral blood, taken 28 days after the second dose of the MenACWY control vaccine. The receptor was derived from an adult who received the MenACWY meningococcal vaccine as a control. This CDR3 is CASNLGKEAEAFF. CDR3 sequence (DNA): TGTGCCAGTAATTTAGGGAAGGAGGCTGAAGCTTTCTTT.